The present TCR beta chain was sequenced within a study of shared clonotypes between healthy human individuals. The V and J ends lost 8 bases and 0 bases respectively, with 10 bases between them. This CDR3 comprises 13 residues. Germline V gene lookup returns CDR1 MNHEY and CDR2 SVGAGI. Method: immunoSEQ multiplex PCR; TCRdb's copy keeps in-frame clones and lacks some. This sample yields millions of clones, of which more than 90% are seen a single time; over 0.12% belongs to the top ten. A remark on this clone: The target antigen is unknown.

General study results and limits: For naive CD4 cells, roughly 5% of clonotypes were shared across a few donors. Blood was the sole source, and tissue repertoires probably differ. Non-shared clonotypes showed lower generation probabilities than clonotypes common to all four donors. The study drew on few donors, limiting represented genetic and exposure-history diversity.

The sequencing sample was made of naive CD4+ T cells sorted from blood. Regarding subset: CD45RA+ positively selected. The source is a young man in good health. The chain carries TRBV6-5 and TRBJ1-1, with D unresolved. The CDR3 spells CASAYSLNTEAFF. The CDR3 region has the DNA TGTGCCAGCGCCTATTCCCTGAACACTGAAGCTTTCTTT.